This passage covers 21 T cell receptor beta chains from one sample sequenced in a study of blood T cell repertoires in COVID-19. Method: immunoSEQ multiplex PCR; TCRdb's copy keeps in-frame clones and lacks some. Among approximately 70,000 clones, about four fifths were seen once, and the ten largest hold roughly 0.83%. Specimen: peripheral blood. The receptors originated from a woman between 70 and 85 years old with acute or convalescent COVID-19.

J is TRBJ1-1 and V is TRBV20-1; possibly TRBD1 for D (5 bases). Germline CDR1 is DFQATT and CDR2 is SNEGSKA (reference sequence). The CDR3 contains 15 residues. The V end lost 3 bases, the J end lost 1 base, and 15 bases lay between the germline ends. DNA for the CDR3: TGCAGTGCTAGTAGATTTCAGGGCGCGAACACTGAAGCTTTCTTT. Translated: CSASRFQGANTEAFF.

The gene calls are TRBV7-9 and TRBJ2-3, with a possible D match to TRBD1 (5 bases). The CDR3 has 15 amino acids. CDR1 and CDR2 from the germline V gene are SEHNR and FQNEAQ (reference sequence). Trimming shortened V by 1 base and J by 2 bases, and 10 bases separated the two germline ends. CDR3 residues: CASSLGQTNTDTQYF. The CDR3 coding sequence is TGTGCCAGCAGCTTAGGACAGACCAACACAGATACGCAGTATTTT.

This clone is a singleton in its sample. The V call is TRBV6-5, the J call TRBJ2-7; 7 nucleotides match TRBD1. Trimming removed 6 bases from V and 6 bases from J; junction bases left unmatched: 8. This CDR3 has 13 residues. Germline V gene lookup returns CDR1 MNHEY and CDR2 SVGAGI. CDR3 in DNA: TGTGCCAGCAGACCCGGACAGGTTAGCGAGCAGTACTTC. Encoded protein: CASRPGQVSEQYF.

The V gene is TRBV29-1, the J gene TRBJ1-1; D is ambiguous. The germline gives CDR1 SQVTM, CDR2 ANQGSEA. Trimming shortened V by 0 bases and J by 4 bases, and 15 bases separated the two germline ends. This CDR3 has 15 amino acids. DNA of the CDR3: TGCAGCGTTGAAGATTCCAGGACCGAGGGCACTGAAGCTTTCTTT. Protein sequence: CSVEDSRTEGTEAFF.

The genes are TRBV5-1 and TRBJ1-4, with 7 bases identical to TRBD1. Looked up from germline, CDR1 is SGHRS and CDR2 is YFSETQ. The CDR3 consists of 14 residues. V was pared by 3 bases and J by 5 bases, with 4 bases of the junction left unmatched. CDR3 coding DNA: TGCGCCAGCAGCTCGGGACAGCAAAATGAAAAACTGTTTTTT. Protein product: CASSSGQQNEKLFF. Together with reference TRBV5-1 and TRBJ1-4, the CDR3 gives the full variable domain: KAGVTQTPRYLIKTRGQQVTLSCSPISGHRSVSWYQQTPGQGLQFLFEYFSETQRNKGNFPGRFSGRQFSNSRSEMNVSTLELGDSALYLCASSSGQQNEKLFFGSGTQLSVL.

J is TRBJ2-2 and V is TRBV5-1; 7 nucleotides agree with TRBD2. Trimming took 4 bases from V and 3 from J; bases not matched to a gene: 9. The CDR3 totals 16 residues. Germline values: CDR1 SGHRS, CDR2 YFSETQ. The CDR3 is CASSPGRRGDTGELFF. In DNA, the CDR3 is TGCGCCAGCAGCCCCGGGCGTCGGGGGGACACCGGGGAGCTGTTTTTT.

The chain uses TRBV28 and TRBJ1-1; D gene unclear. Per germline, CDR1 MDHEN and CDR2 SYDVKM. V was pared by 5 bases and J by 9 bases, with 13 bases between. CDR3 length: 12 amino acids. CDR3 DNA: TGTGCCAGCAGTAGTCCCGGACTCCAAGCTTTCTTT. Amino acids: CASSSPGLQAFF.

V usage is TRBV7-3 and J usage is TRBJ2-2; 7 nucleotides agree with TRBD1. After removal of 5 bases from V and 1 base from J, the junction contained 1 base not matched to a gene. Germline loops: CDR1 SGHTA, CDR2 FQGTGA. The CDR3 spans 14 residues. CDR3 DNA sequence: TGTGCCAGCAGCCGACAGGGGAACACCGGGGAGCTGTTTTTT. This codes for CASSRQGNTGELFF.

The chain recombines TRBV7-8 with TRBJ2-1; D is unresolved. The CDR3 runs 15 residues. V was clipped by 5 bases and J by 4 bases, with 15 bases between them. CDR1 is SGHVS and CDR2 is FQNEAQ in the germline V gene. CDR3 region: CASSPLSTAYNEQFF. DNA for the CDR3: TGTGCCAGCAGCCCCCTTTCTACAGCATACAATGAGCAGTTCTTC.

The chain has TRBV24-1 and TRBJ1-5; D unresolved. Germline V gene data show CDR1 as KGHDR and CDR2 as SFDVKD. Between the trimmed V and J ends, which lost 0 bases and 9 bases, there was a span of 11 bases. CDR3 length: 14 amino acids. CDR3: CATSDLSGRGPQHF. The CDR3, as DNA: TGTGCCACCAGTGATTTGAGTGGCCGGGGGCCCCAGCATTTT.

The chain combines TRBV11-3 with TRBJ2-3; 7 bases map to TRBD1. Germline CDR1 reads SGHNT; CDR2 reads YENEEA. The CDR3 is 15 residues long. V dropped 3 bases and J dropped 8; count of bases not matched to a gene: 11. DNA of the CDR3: TGTGCCAGCAGCTTCAGGGACAGCCCCGACGGTACGCAGTATTTT. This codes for CASSFRDSPDGTQYF.

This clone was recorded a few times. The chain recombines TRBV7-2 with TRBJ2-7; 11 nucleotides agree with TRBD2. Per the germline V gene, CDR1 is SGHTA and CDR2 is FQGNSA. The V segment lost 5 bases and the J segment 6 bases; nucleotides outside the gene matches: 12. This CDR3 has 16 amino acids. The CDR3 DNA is TGTGCCAGCAGCCTCGGCTTAGCGGGAGGGCAGGGCGAGCAGTACTTC. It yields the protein CASSLGLAGGQGEQYF.

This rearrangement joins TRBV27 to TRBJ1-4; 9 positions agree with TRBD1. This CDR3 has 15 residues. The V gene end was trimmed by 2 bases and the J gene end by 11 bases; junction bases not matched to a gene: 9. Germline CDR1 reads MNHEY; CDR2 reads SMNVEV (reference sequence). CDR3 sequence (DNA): TGTGCCAGCAGTTTAAGGGGGGACAGGGCGGGGAAACTGTTTTTT. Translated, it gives CASSLRGDRAGKLFF.

For the CDR3, the DNA is TGTGCCAGCTCCGAGGGACGACAGGGGGCTTTCGAGCAGTACTTC. It is translated as CASSEGRQGAFEQYF. The chain combines TRBV27 with TRBJ2-7, with 10 nucleotides matching TRBD1. CDR1 MNHEY and CDR2 SMNVEV come from the germline V gene (reference sequence). The CDR3 loop spans 15 amino acids. The J segment lost 6 bases and the V segment lost 8 bases, leaving 13 bases of the junction unmatched.

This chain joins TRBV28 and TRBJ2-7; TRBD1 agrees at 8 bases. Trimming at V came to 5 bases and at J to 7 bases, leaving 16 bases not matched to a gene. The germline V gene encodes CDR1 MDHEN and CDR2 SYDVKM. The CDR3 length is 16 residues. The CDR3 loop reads CASSPPTGTGSGEQYF. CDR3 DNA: TGTGCCAGCAGTCCACCTACCGGGACAGGATCAGGGGAGCAGTACTTC.

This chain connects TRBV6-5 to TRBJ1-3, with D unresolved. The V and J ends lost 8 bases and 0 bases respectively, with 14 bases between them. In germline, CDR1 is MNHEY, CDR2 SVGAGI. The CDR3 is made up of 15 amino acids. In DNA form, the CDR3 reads TGTGCCAGCGTCTCGTCGGGGAACTCTGGAAACACCATATATTTT. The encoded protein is CASVSSGNSGNTIYF.

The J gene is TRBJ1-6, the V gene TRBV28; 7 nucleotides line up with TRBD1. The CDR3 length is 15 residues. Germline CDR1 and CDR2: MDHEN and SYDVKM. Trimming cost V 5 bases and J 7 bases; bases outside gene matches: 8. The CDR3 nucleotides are TGTGCCAGCAGTGATGGGACAGTGAGGAATTCACCCCTCCACTTT. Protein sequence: CASSDGTVRNSPLHF.

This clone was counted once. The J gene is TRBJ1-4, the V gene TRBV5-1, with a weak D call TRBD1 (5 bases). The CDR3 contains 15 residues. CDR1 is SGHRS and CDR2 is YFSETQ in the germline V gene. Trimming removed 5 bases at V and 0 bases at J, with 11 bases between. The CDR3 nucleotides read TGCGCCAGCAGGGCCACAGGCTCAACTAATGAAAAACTGTTTTTT. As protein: CASRATGSTNEKLFF.

As DNA, the CDR3 is TGTGCCAGCAGTTACTCGTTTCAGGGGTCTGAAGCTTTCTTT. The encoded protein is CASSYSFQGSEAFF. The V gene is TRBV6-7, the J gene TRBJ1-1; a weak D match, TRBD1 (6 bases). TRBV6-7 has ORF status, its function being uncertain. This CDR3 is built from 14 residues. V was clipped by 0 bases and J by 6 bases, with 11 bases between them.

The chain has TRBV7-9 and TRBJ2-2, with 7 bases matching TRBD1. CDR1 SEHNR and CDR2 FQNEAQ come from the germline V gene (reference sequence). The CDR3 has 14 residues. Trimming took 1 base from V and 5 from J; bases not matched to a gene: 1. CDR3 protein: CASSLGRGTGELFF. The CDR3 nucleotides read TGTGCCAGCAGCTTAGGCAGGGGGACCGGGGAGCTGTTTTTT.

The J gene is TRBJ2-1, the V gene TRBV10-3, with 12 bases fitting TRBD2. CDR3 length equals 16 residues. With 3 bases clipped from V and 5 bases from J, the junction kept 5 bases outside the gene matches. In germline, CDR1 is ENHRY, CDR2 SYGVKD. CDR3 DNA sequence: TGTGCCATCAGTGATCCCAGGACTAGCGGGGACAATGAGCAGTTCTTC. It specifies CAISDPRTSGDNEQFF.